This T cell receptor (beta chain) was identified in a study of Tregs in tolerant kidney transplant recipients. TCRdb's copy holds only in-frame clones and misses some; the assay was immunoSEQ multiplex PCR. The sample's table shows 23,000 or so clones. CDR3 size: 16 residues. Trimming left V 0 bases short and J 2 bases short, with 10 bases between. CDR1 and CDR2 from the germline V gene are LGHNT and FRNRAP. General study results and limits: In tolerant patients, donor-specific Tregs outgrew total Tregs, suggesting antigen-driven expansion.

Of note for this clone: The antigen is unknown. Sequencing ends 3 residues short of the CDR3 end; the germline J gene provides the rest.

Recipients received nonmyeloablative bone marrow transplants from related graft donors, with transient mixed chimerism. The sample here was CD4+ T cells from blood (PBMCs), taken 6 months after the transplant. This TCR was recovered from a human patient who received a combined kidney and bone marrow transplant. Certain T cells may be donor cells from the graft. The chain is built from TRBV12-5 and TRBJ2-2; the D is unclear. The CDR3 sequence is CASGLVEAVNTGELFF. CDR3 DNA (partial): TGTGCTAGTGGTTTGGTAGAGGCGGTTAACACCGGGGAG. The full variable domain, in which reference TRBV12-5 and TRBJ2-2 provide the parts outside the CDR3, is DARVTQTPRHKVTEMGQEVTMRCQPILGHNTVFWYRQTMMQGLELLAYFRNRAPLDDSGMPKDRFSAEMPDATLATLKIQPSEPRDSAVYFCASGLVEAVNTGELFFGEGSRLTVL.